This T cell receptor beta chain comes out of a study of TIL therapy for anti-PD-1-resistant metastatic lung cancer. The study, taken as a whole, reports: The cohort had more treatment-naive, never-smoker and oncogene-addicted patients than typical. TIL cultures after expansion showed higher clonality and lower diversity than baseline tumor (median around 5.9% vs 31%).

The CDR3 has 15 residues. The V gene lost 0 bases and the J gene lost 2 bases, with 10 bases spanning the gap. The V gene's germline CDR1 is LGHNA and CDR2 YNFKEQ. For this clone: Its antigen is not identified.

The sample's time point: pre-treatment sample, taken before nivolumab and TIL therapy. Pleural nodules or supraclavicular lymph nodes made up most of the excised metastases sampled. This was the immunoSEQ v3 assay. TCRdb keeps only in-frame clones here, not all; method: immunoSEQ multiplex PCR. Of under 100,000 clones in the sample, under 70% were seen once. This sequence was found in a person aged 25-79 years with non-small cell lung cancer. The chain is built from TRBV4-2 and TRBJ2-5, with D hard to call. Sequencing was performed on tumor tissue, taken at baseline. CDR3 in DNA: TGTGCCAGCAGCCAAGATTGGGCAAAACAAGAGACCCAGTACTTC. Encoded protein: CASSQDWAKQETQYF.